These 25 T cell receptor beta chains originate from one sample sequenced in a study of T cell repertoires in cytomegalovirus infection. These receptors have no identified antigens. TCRdb itself ran the reads through MiXCR, one entry per CDR3 protein. The sample holds roughly 310,000 distinct CDR3 sequences, roughly 28% seen once. The sample in question was cultured PBMCs, obtained from culture after CMV antigen stimulation. The receptors were gathered from a human donor in good health (CMV status not recorded). Some clones in this sample may be carry-over from other donors' samples.

CDR3 in DNA: TGTGCCAGCAGCTCGACGCGGGACCGGTCGTACGAGCAGTACTTC. Protein sequence: CASSSTRDRSYEQYF. V and J are TRBV11-2 and TRBJ2-7, with D possibly TRBD2 on 6 matching bases. Germline V lookup: CDR1 SGHAT, CDR2 FQNNGV. Trimming shortened V by 4 bases and J by 4 bases, and 17 bases separated the two germline ends. The CDR3 sequence is 15 residues long.

The V gene is TRBV19, the J gene TRBJ1-1; TRBD1 might be the D (5 bases). There are 16 residues in the CDR3. Trimming removed 5 bases from V and 0 bases from J, with 16 bases in between. CDR1 is LNHDA and CDR2 is SQIVND in the germline V gene (reference sequence). The chain's CDR3 is CASSARQRRMNTEAFF. The DNA for the CDR3 is TGTGCCAGTAGTGCAAGACAGCGGCGGATGAACACTGAAGCTTTCTTT.

V usage is TRBV15 and J usage is TRBJ2-5; TRBD1 agrees at 8 bases. The V gene end was trimmed by 2 bases and the J gene end by 6 bases; junction bases not matched to a gene: 8. Looked up from germline, CDR1 is LNHNV and CDR2 is YYDKDF (reference sequence). The CDR3 has 15 residues. CDR3 in amino acids: CATSRLQGDMKTQYF. The CDR3 region has the DNA TGTGCCACCAGCAGATTACAGGGGGATATGAAGACCCAGTACTTC.

This clonotype was found many times. The chain links TRBV2 to TRBJ2-5; perhaps TRBD1 as D (6 bases). Germline CDR1 reads SNHLY; CDR2 reads FYNNEI. The CDR3 is made up of 13 amino acids. With 10 bases removed from V and 6 bases from J, the gap between germline ends came to 18 bases. For the CDR3, the DNA is TGTGCCACCAGGGGAGAGGGGCTACAGACCCAGTACTTC. This codes for CATRGEGLQTQYF.

This clonotype was picked up a small number of times. This chain uses TRBV19 with TRBJ1-5; tentative D call: TRBD1 (5 bases). The V and J ends lost 6 bases and 7 bases respectively, with 13 bases between them. Germline V lookup: CDR1 LNHDA, CDR2 SQIVND (reference sequence). This CDR3 has 13 residues. The CDR3 DNA reads as TGTGCCAGTAGAGACAGCGCCTCGCAGCCCCAGCATTTT. Translation gives CASRDSASQPQHF. Complete variable domain (other parts from reference TRBV19 and TRBJ1-5): DGGITQSPKYLFRKEGQNVTLSCEQNLNHDAMYWYRQDPGQGLRLIYYSQIVNDFQKGDIAEGYSVSREKKESFPLTVTSAQKNPTAFYLCASRDSASQPQHFGDGTRLSIL.

V gene TRBV6-1 combines with J gene TRBJ2-4; D gene uncertain. Trimming took off 5 bases at V and 7 bases at J, with 15 bases between the two ends. The CDR3 spans 14 residues. Germline V lookup: CDR1 MNHNS, CDR2 SASEGT. The CDR3 protein is CASSLSWEVNIQYF. CDR3 coding DNA: TGTGCCAGCAGTTTATCCTGGGAAGTTAACATTCAGTACTTC.

This chain links TRBV5-8 with TRBJ2-6, with a tentative D call TRBD2 (6 bases). Trimming stripped 3 bases from V and 0 bases from J, with 16 bases between. The V gene's germline CDR1 is SGHTS and CDR2 YDEGEE. The CDR3 covers 18 residues. The CDR3 sequence: CASSSPWDFRSGANVLTF. In DNA form, the CDR3 reads TGTGCCAGCAGCTCACCATGGGACTTCCGCTCTGGGGCCAACGTCCTGACTTTC.

CDR3 bases: TGTGCCAGCAGCGTAGAACAGGGCTGGGTCAACGTCCTGACTTTC. Protein: CASSVEQGWVNVLTF. V is TRBV9 and J is TRBJ2-6, with a tentative D call TRBD1 (6 bases). The CDR3 runs 15 residues. Trimming shortened V by 0 bases and J by 9 bases, and 13 bases separated the two germline ends. CDR1 SGDLS and CDR2 YYNGEE come from the germline V gene.

V usage is TRBV12-3 or TRBV12-4 and J usage is TRBJ2-1; 7 nucleotides agree with TRBD2. V was pared by 7 bases and J by 1 base, with 10 bases of the junction left unmatched. This CDR3 is 16 amino acids long. The CDR3 spells CASTQSSGQSYNEQFF. Written as DNA, the CDR3 is TGTGCCAGCACCCAAAGTAGCGGGCAATCCTACAATGAGCAGTTCTTC.

This clonotype was counted between two and nine times. The V call is TRBV4-2, the J call TRBJ1-4; D remains unclear. Per the germline V gene, CDR1 is LGHNA and CDR2 is YNFKEQ. The CDR3 spans 13 residues. Trimming stripped 1 base from V and 4 bases from J, with 4 bases between. The CDR3 DNA is TGTGCCAGCAGCCAAGCTTATAATGAAAAACTGTTTTTT. Translating it yields CASSQAYNEKLFF.

The CDR3 sequence: CASTVGGAYHNEQFF. For the CDR3, the DNA is TGTGCCAGCACCGTAGGGGGCGCCTACCACAATGAGCAGTTCTTC. V and J are TRBV5-6 and TRBJ2-1; TRBD1 matches at 7 bases. Trimming took 6 bases from V and 5 from J; bases not matched to a gene: 11. This CDR3 has 15 residues. Germline-derived CDR1 and CDR2 are SGHDT and YYEEEE.

This clonotype has ten or more counts. The chain has TRBV28 and TRBJ1-1, with D hard to call. CDR1 and CDR2 (germline): MDHEN, SYDVKM. Trimming took 6 bases from V and 1 from J, leaving 9 bases between them. This CDR3 comprises 13 residues. As DNA, the CDR3 is TGTGCCAGCAGCTTAGCAGGGAACACTGAAGCTTTCTTT. Encoded protein: CASSLAGNTEAFF.

The CDR3 DNA follows: TGCGCCAGCAGCAGGAGGGGCGGGAACACTGAAGCTTTCTTT. The encoded protein is CASSRRGGNTEAFF. The chain uses TRBV5-1 and TRBJ1-1; D is perhaps TRBD1 (5 bases). V lost 4 bases and J 1 base, leaving 11 bases between the germline ends. The CDR3 totals 14 residues. Germline CDR1 is SGHRS and CDR2 is YFSETQ. The full variable domain, with the rest looked up from reference TRBV5-1 and TRBJ1-1, is KAGVTQTPRYLIKTRGQQVTLSCSPISGHRSVSWYQQTPGQGLQFLFEYFSETQRNKGNFPGRFSGRQFSNSRSEMNVSTLELGDSALYLCASSRRGGNTEAFFGQGTRLTVV.

The chain carries TRBV25-1 and TRBJ1-2, with TRBD1 identical over 9 bases. The length of the CDR3 is 15 residues. CDR1 MGHDK and CDR2 SYGVNS come from the germline V gene. The junction had 10 bases not matched to a gene; V was cut back by 3 bases and J by 8 bases. This chain's CDR3 is CASSDYTGGGRGYTF. The CDR3 DNA reads as TGTGCCAGCAGTGATTATACAGGGGGCGGACGGGGCTACACCTTC.

This chain links TRBV10-2 with TRBJ2-1; 8 bases are a match to TRBD2. After removal of 4 bases from V and 6 bases from J, the junction contained 5 bases not matched to a gene. The CDR3 length is 14 residues. Germline values: CDR1 WSHSY, CDR2 SAAADI. The chain's CDR3 is CASSASGWANEQFF. The DNA for the CDR3 is TGCGCCAGCAGTGCTAGCGGGTGGGCCAATGAGCAGTTCTTC.

The V and J genes are TRBV6-1 and TRBJ1-5, with D unresolved. With 2 bases removed from V and 2 bases from J, the gap between germline ends came to 13 bases. Germline V gene sequence: CDR1 MNHNS, CDR2 SASEGT. There are 16 residues in the CDR3. The CDR3 protein is CASSEYGARGNQPQHF. Here the CDR3 DNA reads TGTGCCAGCAGTGAATACGGAGCGCGAGGCAATCAGCCCCAGCATTTT.

This chain connects TRBV12-3 or TRBV12-4 to TRBJ1-2; D gene ambiguous. V was trimmed by 3 bases and J by 8 bases, leaving 13 bases between them. The CDR3 is 13 amino acids. This chain's CDR3 is CASSFLLKRGYTF. The CDR3 DNA reads as TGTGCCAGCAGTTTTCTTTTAAAGCGAGGCTACACCTTC.

The chain carries TRBV11-2 and TRBJ1-4, with D maybe TRBD1 (5 bases). The CDR3 is 15 amino acids. Trimming left V 5 bases short and J 7 bases short, with 17 bases between. Germline V gene data show CDR1 as SGHAT and CDR2 as FQNNGV. In DNA, the CDR3 is TGTGCCAGCAGCCCCAGGGTCCCGGGGTTTGAAAAACTGTTTTTT. Amino acids: CASSPRVPGFEKLFF.

The gene calls are TRBV11-2 and TRBJ2-3; 14 bases line up with TRBD2. The length of the CDR3 is 19 residues. The germline CDR1 and CDR2 sequences are SGHAT and FQNNGV. The trim removed 5 bases at V and 1 base at J, leaving 11 bases unmatched. The CDR3 protein is CASSRPGLAGGGGTDTQYF. CDR3 sequence (DNA): TGTGCCAGCAGCCGGCCTGGACTAGCGGGGGGAGGGGGCACAGATACGCAGTATTTT.

V gene TRBV6-5 combines with J gene TRBJ1-2, with D possibly TRBD1 on 5 matching bases. Germline CDR1 MNHEY, CDR2 SVGAGI. The V end was cut by 6 bases, the J end by 5 bases, with 16 bases between. The CDR3 is 14 residues long. DNA of the CDR3: TGTGCCAGCAGCTCGGGACGGTACCTTTATGGCTACACCTTC. It yields the protein CASSSGRYLYGYTF.

This clonotype was seen many times. The genes are TRBV6-4 and TRBJ1-2, with 8 bases that match TRBD1. This CDR3 is 13 amino acids long. The germline gives CDR1 MRHNA, CDR2 SNTAGT. J lost 8 bases, V lost 3 bases, and 5 bases had no gene match. The CDR3: CASSEVTGAGYTF. The CDR3, as DNA: TGTGCCAGCAGTGAAGTGACAGGGGCGGGCTACACCTTC.

The chain employs TRBV5-1 and TRBJ2-5; 10 positions match TRBD1. In germline, CDR1 is SGHRS, CDR2 YFSETQ. V lost 4 bases to trimming and J lost 4 bases; unmatched junction nucleotides: 4. The CDR3 extends over 14 amino acids. In DNA form, the CDR3 reads TGCGCCAGCAGCCCTGGGACAGGGGCAGAGACCCAGTACTTC. It is translated as CASSPGTGAETQYF.

This chain uses TRBV19 with TRBJ1-4, with D tentatively TRBD1 (5 bases). Trimming stripped 3 bases from V and 11 bases from J, with 16 bases between. This CDR3 region has 14 residues. Germline values: CDR1 LNHDA, CDR2 SQIVND (reference sequence). The CDR3 sequence: CASSILGASGKLFF. CDR3 DNA sequence: TGTGCCAGTAGTATCCTCGGGGCCTCCGGGAAACTGTTTTTT.

The rearrangement joins TRBV20-1 to TRBJ2-3; TRBD1 agrees at 8 bases. The junction had 9 bases not matched to a gene; V was cut back by 0 bases and J by 7 bases. CDR3 length: 15 amino acids. The V gene's germline CDR1 is DFQATT and CDR2 SNEGSKA (reference sequence). The CDR3 DNA reads as TGCAGTGCTAGAGATCTGGTGCAGGGGGCAAATACGCAGTATTTT. The encoded protein is CSARDLVQGANTQYF.

This clonotype was counted a few times. J is TRBJ2-7 and V is TRBV2, with TRBD2 identical over 11 bases. Germline V gives CDR1 SNHLY, CDR2 FYNNEI. This CDR3 is built from 16 residues. V lost 3 bases to trimming and J lost 4 bases; unmatched junction nucleotides: 8. The CDR3 DNA reads as TGTGCCAGCAGTGATTCTAGCGGGAGGCTTCGGTACGAGCAGTACTTC. Its protein product is CASSDSSGRLRYEQYF.